This T cell receptor (beta chain) was identified in a study of blood T cells in healthy people across ages. In regard to this clonotype: One end of the junction varies from germline; a read error may be responsible.

Each donor had about 9.6 milliliters of peripheral blood drawn. Germline-derived CDR1 and CDR2 are SGHTA and FQGNSA. The CDR3 runs 19 residues. Alongside a J-beta primer mix, a sample-barcoded 5' primer served in a second PCR lasting about 7 to 12 cycles. The template-switch adaptor was a 5' adaptor with 12 random nucleotides. It tagged each cDNA molecule. TCRdb itself ran the 5' RACE reads through MiXCR, one entry per CDR3 protein. There are about 940,000 distinct CDR3 sequences in the sample; roughly 50% occur only once, and roughly 12% lies in the top ten. The chain carries TRBV7-2 and TRBJ1-4, with TRBD1 as a possible D gene (6 bases). The specimen sequenced was blood. The TCR was taken from a man aged 25 to 45 in good health. DNA of the CDR3: TGTGCCAACAGCTTAGACCCCCGGGACACCTTTCCAACTAATGAAAAACTGTTTTTT. As protein: CANSLDPRDTFPTNEKLFF. Together with reference TRBV7-2 and TRBJ1-4, the CDR3 gives the full variable domain: GAGVSQSPSNKVTEKGKDVELRCDPISGHTALYWYRQSLGQGLEFLIYFQGNSAPDKSGLPSDRFSAERTGGSVSTLTIQRTQQEDSAVYLCANSLDPRDTFPTNEKLFFGSGTQLSVL.